This TCR beta chain was recorded in a study of blood T cell repertoires in COVID-19. Repertoires were generated with immunoSEQ multiplex PCR, while TCRdb's copy carries only in-frame clones and drops some. Counted here are around 160,000 clones, 85% occurring once; the ten biggest clones make up about 3%. The CDR3 spans 17 residues. V shed 4 bases and J 4 bases; nucleotides not matched to a gene: 15. From germline, CDR1 is LNHDA and CDR2 SQIVND (reference sequence). The sequenced sample consisted of peripheral blood. This receptor was identified in a woman aged 40 to 49 with active or convalescent COVID-19. The chain combines TRBV19 with TRBJ1-1, with TRBD1 matching over 7 bases. The CDR3 DNA is TGTGCCAGTAGTACATCCTTAACAGGGGCCTCGGGCACTGAAGCTTTCTTT. Its protein product is CASSTSLTGASGTEAFF.